This paragraph reports one TCR beta chain. Its antigen specificity is not known. No base-level quality is on record; no much larger clone is a single base apart. The cohort comprised more than 550 healthy bone marrow donors. All cohort members were sampled while nominally healthy, although unrecorded immune exposures were likely present. The donor was CMV seropositive and was included in the group of 300 or so seropositive cohort members. Each donor provided a peripheral blood sample, and peripheral blood mononuclear cells were used for TCR beta sequencing. Genomic DNA extraction from the blood cell samples was performed with the Qiagen DNeasy Blood Extraction Kit. Library preparation employed the immunoSEQ multiplex PCR assay. For the multiplex PCR, a mixture combining 60 forward primers for TCR Vbeta segments and 13 reverse primers for TCR Jbeta segments was used. A multiplex PCR assay on genomic DNA amplified the CDR3 region of rearranged TCR beta genes. Amplified TCR beta libraries were sequenced as 87-base-pair reads on the Illumina HiSeq System. Per the authors' processing: In a later analysis, 70 million to 95 million unique TCR beta chains were counted across the approximately 620 repertoires, and roughly 9.9 million of these chains were shared by at least two donors. To remove PCR and sequencing errors, raw reads were error-corrected and collapsed into unique sequences using a nearest-neighbor algorithm that merged closely related sequences. V, D and J gene segments were assigned by aligning CDR3 sequences to IMGT reference sequences. For a sequence to be retained, at least a six-nucleotide match to both a V gene segment and a J gene segment was required. A rearrangement was called productive if the CDR3 had no stop codons and remained in frame with V and J, and every other rearrangement was called non-productive. Following IMGT convention, CDR3 was defined as the stretch from the second conserved V-encoded cysteine to the conserved J-encoded phenylalanine. In an earlier analysis of approximately 590 of the donors, sequences lacking an unambiguous match to a single V gene segment were excluded. An earlier analysis of a few hundred of the donors classified V segments as functional when productive rearrangements were above 56.7% and as segregating when the standard deviation between donors was above 5%. A statistical classification framework was built for diagnosing cytomegalovirus status from the catalog of TCR beta chain sequences. In a later analysis, V and J genes were assigned by comparing TCR nucleotide sequences against IMGT/GENE-DB human TR gene sequences. The TCRdist pipeline was used in a later analysis to assign CDR3 sequences and most-parsimonious VDJ recombination scenarios. A later analysis defined each TCR beta chain by its CDR3 amino acid sequence plus V-gene family, and excluded reads lacking a unique V-gene family. As a way to deal with suspected cross-contamination and a sequencing artifact, a later analysis dropped hundreds of nucleotide sequences that were highly shared and had low generation probability. A later analysis calculated a clonal expansion index for each public chain from normalized within-repertoire ranks of inferred template counts. In a later analysis, generation probabilities were computed using a VDJ recombination model fitted to out-of-frame rearrangements, and the results were checked against IGoR. In a later analysis, hypergeometric tests were used to score TCR-TCR, TCR-HLA and TCR-CMV co-occurrence, with a repertoire-size bias correction applied to TCR pairs. False discovery rates were estimated in a later analysis by permuting HLA or CMV assignments 20 times. A later analysis grouped co-occurring TCRs with DBSCAN, adding TCRdist sequence similarity when clustering within HLA-allele-positive subsets. Repertoires with fewer than 30,000 or more than 120,000 public chains were left out of co-occurrence clustering, as were five repertoires with anomalous nucleotide sharing. Imported from immuneACCESS, the table was reduced by TCRdb to in-frame sequences with V and J called. These copies leave out some clones; in studies compared against another copy, an unresolved V gene accounts for under half, and the cause of the remainder is not known. The V and J calls and clone size are taken from that table; D and trimming were inferred from the DNA. The sample table lists roughly 170,000 clones, roughly 80% of them with a count of one. The biggest ten clones account for about 4.3% of the sample.

Measured from the cysteine to the phenylalanine, the CDR3 is 15 residues long. Only CDR3 DNA is held: 45 bases, read in frame from base 1. V sheds 3 bases and J sheds 8 bases, leaving 18 bases between their ends. Via the germline V gene, CDR1 is SGHRS and CDR2 YFSETQ. The data were taken from a study of cytomegalovirus exposure and HLA in healthy donors (dated by TCRdb to about 2017). Concerning the study at large: An earlier analysis of roughly 500 of the donors reported approximately 260 Gb of sequence data and some 110 million unique TCR beta sequences obtained from roughly 180 million T cells. Because of strong linkage in the cohort, roughly five DR-DQ haplotypes were treated as single units for association and clustering. The later analysis used no new phenotypic data to find candidate immune exposures, relying instead on TCR beta sequences and their occurrence across donors. The T cell repertoires of roughly 660 subjects were profiled by immunosequencing and related to cytomegalovirus serostatus. An early release covering 550 to 700 HLA-typed donors comprised roughly 300 gigabases of sequencing data and around 80 million unique TCR sequences. Donor age, sex, ethnicity and CMV serostatus were collected together with the repertoire data. In a later analysis, previously published TCR beta repertoires from 550 to 750 donors were re-analyzed and high-resolution HLA genotyping was added so that TCR occurrence patterns could be studied. The genetic ancestry cluster associated with self-reported Caucasian donors included about 84% of the 350 to 500 genotyped donors. In a later genetic analysis, genome-wide SNP genotypes for about three fifths of the 666 donors were used, and that subset was treated as a discovery cohort. The number of typed donors differed by locus: about 620-640 for A, B, C, DRB1 and DQB1; 522 for DQA1; 606 for DPA1; and 400 to 480 for DPB1. Both class I and class II loci were covered by HLA typing, at four-digit resolution. Every discovery cohort repertoire had been produced on one sequencing platform. The study aimed to test whether cataloging public T cell receptors could reveal signatures of past pathogen exposure. To decide whether each TCR beta V gene segment behaved as functional or pseudogenic, an earlier analysis of some 600 of the donors relied on high-throughput TCR beta sequencing. The study combined high-throughput TCR immunosequencing, statistical association of individual TCRs with disease status, and machine learning to predict cytomegalovirus infection status. Among around 400 genotyped donors of the cohort, an average of roughly 230,000 unique TCR beta nucleotide sequences was sequenced per donor, of which approximately 19% were non-productive. Along with the approximately 670-subject first cohort, a separate validation cohort of over 90 different subjects was used.

Paper-wide results and their limitations: A few of the identified cytomegalovirus-associated TCR beta chains were confirmed in vitro to be specific for cytomegalovirus antigens. The study listed 150 to 200 TCR beta chains as associated with cytomegalovirus. Sequencing depth was assumed to be roughly uniform across donors in the presence/absence analyses, though that assumption may not hold. A later genetic analysis reported fewer N-insertions in productive TCRs among donors in an Asian-associated ancestry cluster than the 666-donor mean. Because some donors lacked HLA typing at each locus, the association tests relied only on the typed subset. For the cohort, immune exposure information was limited to CMV serostatus. The classifier was reported to diagnose cytomegalovirus status with high specificity and sensitivity in both the original cohort and the validation cohort. This cohort had only TCR beta chains sequenced, and the lack of alpha or paired-chain data limited which features could be detected. Across donors, most TCR sequences were observed very rarely, whereas some public TCRs were present in many individuals. A later analysis found that HLA-associated TCR beta chains were more clonally expanded and had lower generation probabilities than equally common non-associated chains. Linkage disequilibrium might explain the correlated functional status among segregating V segments, but an unknown experimental factor could not be ruled out. Several of the top co-occurrence clusters appeared to be linked to parvovirus B19, influenza, CMV and Epstein-Barr virus, according to a later analysis. The earlier analysis of around 600 of the donors excluded roughly 17 rarely observed V segments, including chromosome 9 orphons, because counts were too low. A later analysis associated about 16,000 TCR beta sequences with specific HLA alleles at a false discovery rate of 0.05. Because the 87-base-pair reads could not distinguish some IMGT-functional V segments, including TRBV6-2 and TRBV6-3, those segments were excluded. In a later analysis, most CMV-associated TCR beta chains were found to appear HLA-restricted, with HLA associations seemingly driven largely by CMV exposure. A later analysis found that TCR association rates varied across HLA loci, with DRB1 alleles showing the most associated TCRs and HLA-C alleles the fewest. A group of highly shared sequence variants was considered likely to be a technical artifact of the sequencing pipeline. In a later genetic analysis, a missense DCLRE1C variant was associated with V-gene and J-gene trimming of TCR beta chains, and the association was replicated in an independent cohort. In an earlier analysis of 587 of the donors, most TCR beta V segments were observed in productive rearrangements about 90% or about 30% of the time, broadly matching IMGT annotations. When HLA alleles, especially DR and DQ, strongly co-occurred, attributing TCR associations to individual alleles was difficult. A further reported finding was that TCR beta sequences accurately predicted the HLA-A and HLA-B alleles for most subjects in the first cohort. According to the authors, the approach could potentially be generalized to other disease states and immunological phenotypes.

Recombination linked TRBV5-1 to TRBJ2-4, with a tentative D gene TRBD1 over 6 matching bases. The sequence was obtained from a woman aged 45-60 years in good health and CMV-seropositive. The specimen was PBMCs. Read as DNA, the sequence is TGCGCCAGCAGCTCCAGGGACACTCAATGGGACATTCAGTACTTC. Its protein product is CASSSRDTQWDIQYF.